This TCR beta chain appears in the sequencing data of a study of vaccination effects on CD4 cells after COVID-19. Looking at the study overall: Samples gathered post-vaccine arrived a median of 72 days past the second dose.

Scientists isolated CD4+ T cells after a roughly nine-day culture period ended. Vaccination of participants consisted of two doses of either the BNT162b2 or mRNA-1273 vaccine. In the cultures, half the medium was exchanged for IL-2 medium on days 3 and 7. Germline assignment: CDR1 LGHDT and CDR2 YNNKEL (reference sequence). J gave up 13 bases and V 4 bases, and 4 bases lay outside the gene matches. The CDR3 has 12 amino acids. Study-wide results and limits: After vaccination, at late timepoints, clones induced by infection and by vaccine contracted markedly.

In the case of this clone: As yet, its antigen is unknown.

Sequenced by immunoSEQ multiplex PCR; TCRdb stores in-frame clones only, minus some. The sample lists roughly 40,000 clones, approximately 70% occurring once. V is TRBV3-1 (or the pseudogene TRBV3-2) and J is TRBJ2-1; 10 nucleotides match TRBD2. The sequenced sample was CD4+ T cells from PBMCs cultured without peptide, obtained after COVID-19 vaccination. This clonotype was sampled from a human donor who received a COVID-19 vaccine. CDR3 protein: CASSLLAGIQFF. In nucleotides, the CDR3 is TGTGCCAGCAGCCTACTAGCGGGGATACAGTTCTTC.